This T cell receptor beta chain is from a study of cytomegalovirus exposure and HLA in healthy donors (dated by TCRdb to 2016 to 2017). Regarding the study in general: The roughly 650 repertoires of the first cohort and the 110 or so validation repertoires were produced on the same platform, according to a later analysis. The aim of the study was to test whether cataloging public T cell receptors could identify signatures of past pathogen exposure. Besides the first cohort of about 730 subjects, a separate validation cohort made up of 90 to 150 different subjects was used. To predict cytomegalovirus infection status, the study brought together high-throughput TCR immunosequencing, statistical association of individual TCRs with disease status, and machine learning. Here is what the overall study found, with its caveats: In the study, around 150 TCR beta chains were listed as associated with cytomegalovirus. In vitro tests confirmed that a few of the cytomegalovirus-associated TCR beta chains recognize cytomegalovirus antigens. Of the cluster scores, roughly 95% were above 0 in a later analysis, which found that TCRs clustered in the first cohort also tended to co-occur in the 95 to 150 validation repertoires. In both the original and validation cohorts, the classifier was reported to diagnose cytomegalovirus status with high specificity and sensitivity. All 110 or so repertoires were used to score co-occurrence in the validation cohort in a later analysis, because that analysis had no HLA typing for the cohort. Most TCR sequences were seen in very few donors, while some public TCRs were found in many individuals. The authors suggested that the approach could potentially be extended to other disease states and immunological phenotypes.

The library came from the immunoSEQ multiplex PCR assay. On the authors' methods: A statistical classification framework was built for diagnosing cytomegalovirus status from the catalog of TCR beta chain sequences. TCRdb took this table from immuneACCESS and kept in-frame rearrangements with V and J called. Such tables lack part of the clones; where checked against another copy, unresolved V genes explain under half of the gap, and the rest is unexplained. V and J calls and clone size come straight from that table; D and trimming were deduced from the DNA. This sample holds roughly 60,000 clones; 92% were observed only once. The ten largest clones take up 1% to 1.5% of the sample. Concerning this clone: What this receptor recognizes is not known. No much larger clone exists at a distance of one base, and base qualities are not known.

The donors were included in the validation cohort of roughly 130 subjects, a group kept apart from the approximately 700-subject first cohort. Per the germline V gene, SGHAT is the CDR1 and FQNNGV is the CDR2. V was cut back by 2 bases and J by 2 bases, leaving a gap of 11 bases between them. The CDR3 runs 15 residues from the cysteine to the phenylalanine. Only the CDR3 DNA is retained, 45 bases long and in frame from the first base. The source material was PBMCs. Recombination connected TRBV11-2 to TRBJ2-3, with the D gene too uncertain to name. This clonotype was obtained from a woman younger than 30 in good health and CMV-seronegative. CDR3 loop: CASSLFGRPTDTQYF. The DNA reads TGTGCCAGCAGCTTATTCGGCAGGCCCACAGATACGCAGTATTTT.